These T cell receptor beta chains were read from a single sample in a study of cytomegalovirus exposure and HLA in healthy donors. Using immunoSEQ multiplex PCR, the repertoire was profiled, and TCRdb retains in-frame clones only, with some absent. This table holds over 80,000 clones, roughly 79% found once. Sample: PBMCs. These receptors came from a female donor in good health and CMV-seropositive. Each CDR3 is given with its conserved first and last residue.

v_call: TRBV5-1
cdr3_length: 14
cdr3_aa: CASSLVALGETQYF

v_call: TRBV29-1
cdr3_length: 12
cdr3_aa: CSVRQGGTEAFF

v_call: TRBV10-3
cdr3_length: 14
cdr3_aa: CAIKSGLAGEEQYF

v_call: TRBV14
cdr3_length: 13
cdr3_aa: CASSQLANTEAFF

v_call: TRBV5-1
cdr3_length: 16
cdr3_aa: CASRKDGTGMNSPLHF

v_call: TRBV10-1
cdr3_length: 18
cdr3_aa: CASSESSILAGGDNTQYF

v_call: TRBV9
cdr3_length: 19
cdr3_aa: CASSVYKGSGSSGANVLTF

v_call: TRBV4-2
cdr3_length: 14
cdr3_aa: CASSQDRYTDTQYF

v_call: TRBV5-1
cdr3_length: 14
cdr3_aa: CASRALTGFYEQYF

v_call: TRBV18
cdr3_length: 14
cdr3_aa: CASSPRNWNTEAFF

v_call: TRBV9
cdr3_length: 15
cdr3_aa: CASSVEALLNTEAFF

v_call: TRBV7-9
cdr3_length: 17
cdr3_aa: CASSPGTGGVRWETQYF

v_call: TRBV7-2
cdr3_length: 16
cdr3_aa: CASSLLSGGSTDTQYF

v_call: TRBV4-3
cdr3_length: 15
cdr3_aa: CASSLQTGLNYGYTF

v_call: TRBV30
cdr3_length: 16
cdr3_aa: CAWSVGGAGTGNTIYF

v_call: TRBV6-6
cdr3_length: 12
cdr3_aa: CASSYVAYEQYF

v_call: TRBV14
cdr3_length: 16
cdr3_aa: CASSPWFSGRGETQYF

v_call: TRBV7-7
cdr3_length: 14
cdr3_aa: CASSLGPGLNEQYF

v_call: TRBV18
cdr3_length: 11
cdr3_aa: CASSQGYEQYF

v_call: TRBV7-9
cdr3_length: 14
cdr3_aa: CASSLVDWLREQFF

v_call: TRBV5-6
cdr3_length: 14
cdr3_aa: CASSPLPRAYEQYF

v_call: TRBV18
cdr3_length: 14
cdr3_aa: CASSPPTRQETQYF

v_call: TRBV6-6
cdr3_length: 14
cdr3_aa: CASSFESINEKLFF

v_call: TRBV11-3
cdr3_length: 9
cdr3_aa: CAELGGYTF

v_call: TRBV18
cdr3_length: 14
cdr3_aa: CASSEGGDFWGYTF

v_call: TRBV7-9
cdr3_length: 15
cdr3_aa: CASSPGQNYNYGYTF

v_call: TRBV19
cdr3_length: 14
cdr3_aa: CASSISLGDSFYTF

v_call: TRBV6-6
cdr3_length: 14
cdr3_aa: CAARREGLANEQFF

v_call: TRBV2
cdr3_length: 15
cdr3_aa: CASNAGTGISQPQHF